These 12 T cell receptor beta chains were all obtained from the same sample, sequenced in a study of blood T cell repertoires in COVID-19. Method: immunoSEQ multiplex PCR; TCRdb's copy keeps in-frame clones and lacks some. This sample carries around 110,000 clones, 86% of them seen once, and the ten largest clones take 4% to 5.5%. Sequencing was done on a sample of peripheral blood. These receptor sequences come from a man aged 40-55 years with acute or convalescent COVID-19.

The chain has TRBV12-3 or TRBV12-4 and TRBJ1-5; D not resolved. The CDR3 runs to 13 residues. The V and J ends lost 4 bases and 7 bases respectively, with 11 bases between them. For the CDR3, the DNA is TGTGCCAGCAGTTATTCAGGTTTCCAGCCCCAGCATTTT. It specifies CASSYSGFQPQHF.

V gene TRBV6-5 combines with J gene TRBJ2-5; tentative D call: TRBD2 (5 bases). Looked up from germline, CDR1 is MNHEY and CDR2 is SVGAGI. Trimming left V 2 bases short and J 0 bases short, with 10 bases between. This CDR3 comprises 15 residues. The CDR3 DNA is TGTGCCAGCAGTTACGACGGGGAGTACCAAGAGACCCAGTACTTC. It yields the protein CASSYDGEYQETQYF.

The chain employs TRBV6-2 or TRBV6-3 and TRBJ2-7; D is possibly TRBD1 (5 bases). V lost 2 bases, J lost 4 bases, and 9 bases lay in between. The CDR3 consists of 13 residues. Germline assignment: CDR1 MNHEY and CDR2 SVGEGT. The CDR3 DNA reads TGTGCCAGCAGTTACCAGGGCCGATACGAGCAGTACTTC. Amino acids: CASSYQGRYEQYF.

The chain has TRBV5-1 and TRBJ2-5; 11 bases are shared with TRBD2. Germline lookup yields CDR1 SGHRS and CDR2 YFSETQ. The CDR3 spans 14 residues. Unmatched junction bases numbered 1, after V lost 4 bases and J lost 2 bases. The CDR3, as DNA: TGCGCCAGCAGCCCTAGCGGGGGGCAAGAGACCCAGTACTTC. This gives the protein CASSPSGGQETQYF.

The gene calls are TRBV6-7 and TRBJ2-2, with D uncertain. TRBV6-7 qualifies as an ORF whose function is uncertain. The CDR3 runs to 13 residues. V lost 7 bases, J lost 6 bases, and 12 bases lay in between. The CDR3 loop is CASTPSAPGELFF. In DNA, the CDR3 is TGTGCCAGCACCCCAAGCGCTCCCGGGGAGCTGTTTTTT.

This chain uses TRBV5-5 with TRBJ1-3; D perhaps matches TRBD1 (5 bases). CDR3 size: 15 residues. Germline CDR1 and CDR2: SGHKS and YYEKEE (reference sequence). V was cut by 0 bases and J by 8 bases, with 15 bases left in between. CDR3 sequence: CASSLDRQGKDTIYF. In nucleotides, the CDR3 is TGTGCCAGCAGCTTGGACCGTCAGGGAAAGGACACCATATATTTT. Looking up the rest from reference TRBV5-5 and TRBJ1-3 gives the full variable domain: DAGVTQSPTHLIKTRGQQVTLRCSPISGHKSVSWYQQVLGQGPQFIFQYYEKEERGRGNFPDRFSARQFPNYSSELNVNALLLGDSALYLCASSLDRQGKDTIYFGEGSWLTVV.

The chain joins TRBV7-8 to TRBJ2-5; TRBD1 agrees at 8 bases. Per the germline V gene, CDR1 is SGHVS and CDR2 is FQNEAQ. The CDR3 has 14 amino acids. V shed 2 bases and J 4 bases; nucleotides not matched to a gene: 3. Written as DNA, the CDR3 is TGTGCCAGCAGCTTAAGCACAGGGGGAGAGACCCAGTACTTC. Amino acid sequence: CASSLSTGGETQYF.

The chain joins TRBV9 to TRBJ1-2; the D is unclear. The CDR3 runs to 14 residues. V lost 0 bases and J lost 1, with 7 bases in between. Germline loops: CDR1 SGDLS, CDR2 YYNGEE. The CDR3 nucleotides are TGTGCCAGCAGCGTAGTGTCTAGTAACTATGGCTACACCTTC. Its translation is CASSVVSSNYGYTF.

The J gene is TRBJ2-1, the V gene TRBV4-3; 9 nucleotides match TRBD1. V shed 1 base, J shed 8 bases, and the junction held 6 bases outside the gene matches. CDR1 is LGHNA and CDR2 is YSLEER in the germline V gene. The CDR3 extends over 15 amino acids. The CDR3 DNA is TGCGCCAGCAGCCAAGGGGGGACAGGGAACGATGAGCAGTTCTTC. It codes for CASSQGGTGNDEQFF.

V and J are TRBV5-1 and TRBJ1-2; TRBD1 is a possible D gene (6 bases). Trimming pared 3 bases from V and 2 bases from J, leaving 11 bases between. This CDR3 spans 14 amino acids. Germline CDR1 is SGHRS and CDR2 is YFSETQ. This chain's CDR3 is CASSSTTGNYGYTF. In DNA, the CDR3 is TGCGCCAGCAGCTCAACGACAGGAAACTATGGCTACACCTTC.

This sequence joins TRBV2 and TRBJ1-5; D possibly corresponds to TRBD1 (5 bases). The CDR3 sequence is 14 residues long. V was pared by 8 bases and J by 2 bases, with 13 bases between. Germline V lookup: CDR1 SNHLY, CDR2 FYNNEI. The CDR3 DNA sequence: TGTGCCAGCGGGGCGCTCAGCGGCAATCAGCCCCAGCATTTT. Its protein is CASGALSGNQPQHF.

This chain joins TRBV3-1 (or the pseudogene TRBV3-2) and TRBJ2-7, with TRBD2 matching 10 bases. The CDR3 is made up of 14 amino acids. The germline gives CDR1 LGHDT, CDR2 YNNKEL (reference sequence). V lost 4 bases and J lost 4; bases outside the gene matches: 4. The CDR3 DNA follows: TGTGCCAGCAGCCCCTCTAGCGGGAGTTACGAGCAGTACTTC. Its protein is CASSPSSGSYEQYF.